Presented here are 14 T cell receptor beta chains from one specimen sequenced in a study of cytotoxic CD8 clonotypes in ibrutinib-treated CLL. Clones were sequenced by immunoSEQ multiplex PCR, and TCRdb holds only the in-frame ones, with some missing. In the table there are more than 200,000 clones, 70% of which are singletons. The starting material was PBMCs, obtained after 24 months of ibrutinib treatment. Receptor source: a human donor with chronic lymphocytic leukemia.

J is TRBJ2-5 and V is TRBV18; TRBD1 aligns across 7 bases. Germline V gene lookup returns CDR1 KGHSH and CDR2 LQKENI. This CDR3 is 13 amino acids long. The ends lost 4 bases at V and 1 base at J; junction bases unmatched: 0. This chain's CDR3 is CASSQGAQETQYF. The CDR3 nucleotides are TGTGCCAGCTCACAGGGGGCCCAAGAGACCCAGTACTTC.

This clone was detected only a few times. The genes are TRBV30 and TRBJ1-1; tentative D call: TRBD1 (6 bases). Trimming cost V 3 bases and J 4 bases, with 12 bases left between them. CDR3 length: 13 amino acids. Germline V gives CDR1 GTSNPN, CDR2 SVGIG (reference sequence). The CDR3 sequence: CAWRQGRGTEAFF. The DNA for the CDR3 is TGTGCCTGGAGACAGGGTCGGGGCACTGAAGCTTTCTTT.

A word on this clone: One end of the junction fails to match germline, which may point to a read error. The chain is built from TRBV19 and TRBJ1-5; a possible D gene is TRBD1 (5 bases). Germline V gives CDR1 LNHDA, CDR2 SQIVND (reference sequence). The CDR3 covers 11 residues. The CDR3 sequence is CDRDSNQPQHF. CDR3 nucleotides: TGCGATCGGGACAGCAATCAGCCCCAGCATTTT. Full variable domain (rest looked up from reference TRBV19 and TRBJ1-5): DGGITQSPKYLFRKEGQNVTLSCEQNLNHDAMYWYRQDPGQGLRLIYYSQIVNDFQKGDIAEGYSVSREKKESFPLTVTSAQKNPTAFYLCDRDSNQPQHFGDGTRLSIL.

V and J are TRBV11-2 and TRBJ1-4; D is unresolved. The V and J ends lost 3 bases and 0 bases respectively, with 14 bases between them. The CDR3 runs to 17 residues. Germline CDR1 is SGHAT and CDR2 is FQNNGV. The CDR3 protein is CASSFRVGKATNEKLFF. The DNA for the CDR3 is TGTGCCAGCAGCTTCCGAGTCGGAAAGGCAACTAATGAAAAACTGTTTTTT.

V and J are TRBV7-3 and TRBJ2-7; D is perhaps TRBD1 (6 bases). The CDR3 has 13 amino acids. V lost 6 bases and J lost 5, with 14 bases in between. Germline CDR1 SGHTA, CDR2 FQGTGA. The CDR3 here is CASRFTGFNEQYF. CDR3 coding DNA: TGTGCCAGCAGGTTCACAGGGTTTAACGAGCAGTACTTC. Full variable domain (remainder filled in from reference TRBV7-3 and TRBJ2-7): GAGVSQTPSNKVTEKGKYVELRCDPISGHTALYWYRQSLGQGPEFLIYFQGTGAADDSGLPNDRFFAVRPEGSVSTLKIQRTERGDSAVYLCASRFTGFNEQYFGPGTRLTVT.

The chain combines TRBV29-1 with TRBJ2-7, with 10 bases fitting TRBD2. CDR1 SQVTM and CDR2 ANQGSEA come from the germline V gene. The CDR3 covers 14 residues. The V and J ends lost 7 bases and 0 bases, in that order; junction bases with no gene match: 6. In nucleotides, the CDR3 is TGCAGCGCCCAAGGACTAGCGGACTCCTACGAGCAGTACTTC. Translated, it gives CSAQGLADSYEQYF.

This clone appeared a few times. This rearrangement joins TRBV7-8 to TRBJ1-5, with a tentative D call TRBD1 (5 bases). Trimming took off 5 bases at V and 7 bases at J, with 12 bases between the two ends. This CDR3 is built from 13 residues. Per germline, CDR1 SGHVS and CDR2 FQNEAQ. In DNA form, the CDR3 reads TGTGCCAGCAGCGCGGGACCGGAGCAGCCCCAGCATTTT. This gives the protein CASSAGPEQPQHF.

The J gene is TRBJ2-3, the V gene TRBV6-5; TRBD1 agrees at 9 bases. Per the germline V gene, CDR1 is MNHEY and CDR2 is SVGAGI. This CDR3 is built from 14 residues. V trimming: 6 bases; J trimming: 5 bases; junction bases outside the gene matches: 6. The CDR3: CASRGDRVLDTQYF. DNA for the CDR3: TGTGCCAGCAGGGGGGACAGGGTTTTAGATACGCAGTATTTT.

The chain uses TRBV10-3 and TRBJ2-5, with D possibly TRBD2 on 6 matching bases. V shed 3 bases and J shed 3 bases, with 11 bases lying between them. Germline V lookup: CDR1 ENHRY, CDR2 SYGVKD. The CDR3 totals 14 residues. CDR3 sequence (DNA): TGTGCCATCAGTGATTCCGGCGGGAAAGAGACCCAGTACTTC. As protein: CAISDSGGKETQYF.

Only one count was recorded for this clone. The rearrangement uses TRBV18 and TRBJ2-1, with a weak D call TRBD2 (6 bases). Trimming shortened V by 3 bases and J by 6 bases, and 18 bases separated the two germline ends. The CDR3 runs 16 residues. Germline assignment: CDR1 KGHSH and CDR2 LQKENI. DNA for the CDR3: TGTGCCAGCTCACCCCCCCTTGTTGATAGCGGCAATGAGCAGTTCTTC. It translates to CASSPPLVDSGNEQFF.

The chain has TRBV6-1 and TRBJ2-5; D assignment may be TRBD1 or TRBD2 (5 bases each). The germline V and J ends were trimmed by 4 bases and 2 bases, with 11 bases remaining between them. The germline V gene encodes CDR1 MNHNS and CDR2 SASEGT. This CDR3 has 14 amino acids. CDR3 in amino acids: CASSGETEQETQYF. CDR3 DNA sequence: TGTGCCAGCAGTGGGGAGACAGAACAAGAGACCCAGTACTTC.

The chain joins TRBV7-3 to TRBJ1-1; D remains ambiguous. Trimming stripped 5 bases from V and 0 bases from J, with 13 bases between. Germline V gene sequence: CDR1 SGHTA, CDR2 FQGTGA. CDR3 length equals 15 residues. The CDR3 is CASSPYGGMNTEAFF. DNA for the CDR3: TGTGCCAGCAGCCCATACGGAGGGATGAACACTGAAGCTTTCTTT.

V usage is TRBV19 and J usage is TRBJ2-5; D tentatively fits TRBD1 or TRBD2 (7 bases each). The CDR3 is 16 residues long. V lost 1 base to trimming and J lost 3 bases, with 15 bases between them. Germline V gene data show CDR1 as LNHDA and CDR2 as SQIVND (reference sequence). This CDR3 reads CASSIGRGLAEETQYF. DNA for the CDR3: TGTGCCAGTAGTATAGGAAGGGGGCTAGCGGAAGAGACCCAGTACTTC.

The V and J genes are TRBV7-3 and TRBJ2-1; D might be TRBD1 or TRBD2, each matching 5 bases. Germline assignment: CDR1 SGHTA and CDR2 FQGTGA. This CDR3 spans 15 amino acids. V was pared by 5 bases and J by 4 bases, with 15 bases between. CDR3 loop: CASSQGPNLYNEQFF. The DNA for the CDR3 is TGTGCCAGCAGCCAGGGACCCAACCTTTACAATGAGCAGTTCTTC.